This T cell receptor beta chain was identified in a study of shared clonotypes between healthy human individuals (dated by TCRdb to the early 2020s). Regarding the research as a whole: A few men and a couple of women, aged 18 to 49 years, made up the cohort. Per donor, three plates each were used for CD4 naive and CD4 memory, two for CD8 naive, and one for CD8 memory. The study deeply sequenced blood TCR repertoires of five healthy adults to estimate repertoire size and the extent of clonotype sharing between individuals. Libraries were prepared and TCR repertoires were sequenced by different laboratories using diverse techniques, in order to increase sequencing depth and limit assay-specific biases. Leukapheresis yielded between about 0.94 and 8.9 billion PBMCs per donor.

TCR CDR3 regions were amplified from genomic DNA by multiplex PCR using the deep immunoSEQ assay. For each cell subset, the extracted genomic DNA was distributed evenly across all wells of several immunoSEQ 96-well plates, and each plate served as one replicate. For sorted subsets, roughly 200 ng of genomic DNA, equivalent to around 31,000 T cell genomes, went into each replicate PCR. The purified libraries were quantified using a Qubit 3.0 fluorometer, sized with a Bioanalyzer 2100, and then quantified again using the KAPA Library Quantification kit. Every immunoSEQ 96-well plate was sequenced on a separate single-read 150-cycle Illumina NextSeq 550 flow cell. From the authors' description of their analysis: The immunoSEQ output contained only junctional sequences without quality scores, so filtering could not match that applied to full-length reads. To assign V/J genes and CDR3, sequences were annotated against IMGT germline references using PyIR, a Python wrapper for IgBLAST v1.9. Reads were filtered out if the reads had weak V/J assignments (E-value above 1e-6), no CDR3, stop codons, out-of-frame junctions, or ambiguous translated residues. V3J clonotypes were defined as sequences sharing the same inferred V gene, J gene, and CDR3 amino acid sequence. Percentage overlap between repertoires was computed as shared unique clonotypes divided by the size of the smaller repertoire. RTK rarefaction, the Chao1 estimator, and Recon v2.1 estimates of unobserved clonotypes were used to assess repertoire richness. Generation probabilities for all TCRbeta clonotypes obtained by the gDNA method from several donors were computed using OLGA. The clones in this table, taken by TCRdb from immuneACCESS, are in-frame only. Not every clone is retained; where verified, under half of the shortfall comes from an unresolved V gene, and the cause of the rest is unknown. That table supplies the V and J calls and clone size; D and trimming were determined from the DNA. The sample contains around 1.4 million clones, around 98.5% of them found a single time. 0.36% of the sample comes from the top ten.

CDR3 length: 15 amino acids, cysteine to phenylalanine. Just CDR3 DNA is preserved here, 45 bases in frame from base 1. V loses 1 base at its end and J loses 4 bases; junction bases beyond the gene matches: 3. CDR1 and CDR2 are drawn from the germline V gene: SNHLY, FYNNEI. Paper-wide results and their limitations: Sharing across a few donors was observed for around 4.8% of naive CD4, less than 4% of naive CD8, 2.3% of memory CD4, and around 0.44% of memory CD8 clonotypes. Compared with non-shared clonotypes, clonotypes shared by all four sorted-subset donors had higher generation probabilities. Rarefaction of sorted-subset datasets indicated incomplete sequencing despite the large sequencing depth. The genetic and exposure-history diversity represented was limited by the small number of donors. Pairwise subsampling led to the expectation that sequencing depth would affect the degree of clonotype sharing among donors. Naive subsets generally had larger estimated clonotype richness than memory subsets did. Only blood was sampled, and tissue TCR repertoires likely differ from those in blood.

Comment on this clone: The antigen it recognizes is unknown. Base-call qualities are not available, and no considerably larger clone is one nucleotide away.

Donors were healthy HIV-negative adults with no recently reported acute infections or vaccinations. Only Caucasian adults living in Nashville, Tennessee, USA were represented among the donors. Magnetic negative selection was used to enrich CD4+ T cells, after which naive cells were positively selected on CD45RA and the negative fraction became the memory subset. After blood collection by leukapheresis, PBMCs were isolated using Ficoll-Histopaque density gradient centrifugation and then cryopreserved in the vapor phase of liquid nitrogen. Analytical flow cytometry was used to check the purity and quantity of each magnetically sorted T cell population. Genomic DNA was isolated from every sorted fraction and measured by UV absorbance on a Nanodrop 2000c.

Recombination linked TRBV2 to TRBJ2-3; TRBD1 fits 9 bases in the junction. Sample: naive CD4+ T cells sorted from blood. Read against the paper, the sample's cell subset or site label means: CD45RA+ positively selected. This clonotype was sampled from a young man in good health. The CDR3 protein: CASSEEQGAADTQYF. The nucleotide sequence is TGTGCCAGCAGTGAAGAACAGGGGGCGGCAGATACGCAGTATTTT.